This TCR beta chain was captured in a study of blood T cell repertoires in COVID-19. Study at large: There were acute and convalescent COVID-19 samples, and they came from the United States, Italy and Spain.

V was shortened by 4 bases and J by 4 bases, with 15 bases between the two germline ends. The CDR3 length is 15 residues. Per the germline V gene, CDR1 is MNHEY and CDR2 is SVGAGI. Across 20 to 25 US areas, participants ranged in age from roughly 18 to 95 years. In Cohort 3, a recovered donor had either two negative PCRs, clearance, or symptom resolution. Sequenced by immunoSEQ multiplex PCR; TCRdb stores in-frame clones only, minus some. The table records some 390,000 clones, roughly nine tenths of them present only once. The sequenced sample consisted of PBMCs or T cells enriched from blood (not recorded which). This chain joins TRBV6-5 and TRBJ2-3; D gene ambiguous. This clonotype was obtained from a man younger than 40 who had recovered from COVID-19. The chain's CDR3 is CASSFPRRGPDTQYF. Here the CDR3 DNA reads TGTGCCAGCAGTTTCCCCCGGAGAGGCCCAGATACGCAGTATTTT.